This TCR beta chain derives from a study of T-cell memory formation after mild COVID-19. Notes on this clonotype: Its target is unknown.

Via MiXCR, TCRdb re-called the 5' RACE reads, giving one row per CDR3 protein. The sample has under 200,000 distinct CDR3 sequences; roughly a third are singletons. Trimming shortened V by 4 bases and J by 1 base, and 10 bases separated the two germline ends. Germline CDR1 is LGHNA and CDR2 is YSLEER. The CDR3 is 15 residues long. Study-level results: Unconfirmed was the SARS-CoV-2 specificity of second-wave clones that peaked on day 37.

The clonotype comes from an adult woman who had mild COVID-19 (a few samples of this study predate the infection). Cell type and time point are not known. The V call is TRBV4-3, the J call TRBJ2-2; unclear D gene. The specimen sequenced was PBMCs or a T cell subset sorted from them (not recorded which). The CDR3 loop reads CASSPLARNTGELFF. The CDR3 nucleotides are TGCGCCAGCAGCCCTTTGGCGCGGAACACCGGGGAGCTGTTTTTT.